Sequencing of this TCR beta chain was carried out in a study of molecular identifiers for immune sequencing clone quantification. One entry per CDR3 protein results from TCRdb running MiXCR on the PCR reads. The table lists around 40,000 distinct CDR3 sequences, roughly 21% of them singletons. Germline CDR1 is MDHEN and CDR2 is SYDVKM. This CDR3 has 14 amino acids. The ends were cut back, 1 base at V and 0 bases at J, with 7 bases in the middle. This clonotype has at least ten counts. The rearrangement joins TRBV28 to TRBJ2-7; possible D gene TRBD2, 5 bases. Sequences were obtained from naive CD8+ T cells from blood, with Jurkat cell RNA spiked in. Indicated subset: FACS-sorted CD8+CD4-CCR7+CD45RA+ naive T cells. The receptor's source is a human donor in good health. Some libraries in this study had Jurkat cell RNA spiked in. The CDR3 DNA sequence: TGTGCCAGCAGTTTATCGGGGAGCTCCTACGAGCAGTACTTC. Its protein is CASSLSGSSYEQYF.